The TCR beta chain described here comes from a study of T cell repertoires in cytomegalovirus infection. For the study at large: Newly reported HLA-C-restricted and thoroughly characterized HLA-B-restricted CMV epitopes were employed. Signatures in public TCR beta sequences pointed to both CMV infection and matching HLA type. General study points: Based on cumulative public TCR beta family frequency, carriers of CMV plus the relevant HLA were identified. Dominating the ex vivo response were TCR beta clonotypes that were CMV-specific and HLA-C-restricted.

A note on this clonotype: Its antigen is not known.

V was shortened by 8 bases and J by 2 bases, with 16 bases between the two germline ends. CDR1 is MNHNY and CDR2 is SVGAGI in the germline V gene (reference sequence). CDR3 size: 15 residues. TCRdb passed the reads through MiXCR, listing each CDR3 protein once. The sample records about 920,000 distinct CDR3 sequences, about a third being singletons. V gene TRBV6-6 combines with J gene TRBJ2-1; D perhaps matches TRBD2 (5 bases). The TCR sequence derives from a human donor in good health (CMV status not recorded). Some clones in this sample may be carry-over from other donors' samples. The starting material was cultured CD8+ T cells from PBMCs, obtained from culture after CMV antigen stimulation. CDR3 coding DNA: TGTGCCAGCGGCGAGTCCTCCGGGGCCTACAATGAGCAGTTCTTC. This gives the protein CASGESSGAYNEQFF.